The rows below give T cell receptor beta chains drawn from one sample of a study of blood T cells in healthy people across ages. One entry per CDR3 protein, called by TCRdb with MiXCR from the 5' RACE reads. This table holds 1.6 million or so distinct CDR3 sequences, about 31% found once. Specimen: blood. The receptors here all came from a woman aged 25 to 45 in good health. CDR3s include the opening cysteine and the closing phenylalanine or tryptophan. Fields, in order: clone size, D gene, J gene, V gene, CDR3 DNA, CDR3 protein. D genes are given only for firm matches. Size is omitted from some rows. Given values are once, few, many or a class for expanded clones.

few | NA | TRBJ2-3 | TRBV28 | TGTGCCAGCAGTTCCTCAGGAGCGGGTAACCGGGGTACGCAGTATTTT | CASSSSGAGNRGTQYF
few | NA | TRBJ2-5 | TRBV11-2 | TGTGCCAGCAGCTTAGATGTGCAGTCGAGAGAGACCCAGTACTTC | CASSLDVQSRETQYF
few | NA | TRBJ2-3 | TRBV6-5 | TGTGCCAGCAGTTACTCGATCGCAGGCACAGATACGCAGTATTTT | CASSYSIAGTDTQYF
many | NA | TRBJ2-7 | TRBV12-3/TRBV12-4 | TGTGCCAGCAGTTTTGCGGAAACCTACGAGCAGTACTTC | CASSFAETYEQYF
few | TRBD2 | TRBJ2-5 | TRBV29-1 | TGCAGCGTTGAAGGGACTAGCGGGAGGGCCGGGGAGACCCAGTACTTC | CSVEGTSGRAGETQYF
NA | NA | TRBJ1-1 | TRBV11-1 | TGTGCCAGCAGCTCTCGACAGGTCGACACTGAAGCTTTCTTT | CASSSRQVDTEAFF
NA | NA | TRBJ2-5 | TRBV7-2 | TGTGCCAGCAACCTACGAGAGACCCAGTACTTC | CASNLRETQYF
NA | TRBD1 | TRBJ2-1 | TRBV27 | TGTGCCAGCAGTCCACGACAGGGATATCTAAACTACAATGAGCAGTTCTTC | CASSPRQGYLNYNEQFF
few | NA | TRBJ2-5 | TRBV9 | TGTGCCAGCAGCGTCAAAGACATACCTTCAGAGACCCAGTACTTC | CASSVKDIPSETQYF
NA | TRBD2 | TRBJ2-5 | TRBV20-1 | TGCAGTGGAGGACTAGCGGGGAAAGAGACCCAGTACTTC | CSGGLAGKETQYF
many | NA | TRBJ2-1 | TRBV29-1 | TGCAGCGTTGGTGGCGAGATTTTCGGAAGTGAGCAGTTCTTC | CSVGGEIFGSEQFF
once | TRBD1 | TRBJ1-2 | TRBV7-2 | TGTGCCAGCAGTCTACAACCGACAGGGTTTGGCTACACCTTC | CASSLQPTGFGYTF
NA | NA | TRBJ1-2 | TRBV9 | TGTGCCAGCAGCGTAGGAACGAGGGGCTACACCTTC | CASSVGTRGYTF
few | TRBD1 | TRBJ2-7 | TRBV3-1 | TGTGCCAGCAGCCAAAGACAGGGGAATTACGAGCAGTACTTC | CASSQRQGNYEQYF
NA | NA | TRBJ2-7 | TRBV7-9 | TGTGCCAGCAGCCTAATTTCCGGGGGTTTGGGTGAGCAGTACTTC | CASSLISGGLGEQYF
NA | TRBD2 | TRBJ2-5 | TRBV5-1 | TGCGCCAGCAGCTTATCGACTAGCGCGCAAGAGACCCAGTACTTC | CASSLSTSAQETQYF
NA | TRBD2 | TRBJ2-1 | TRBV4-1 | TGCGCCAGCAGCCAAGCAGGACTAGCGGGGGACACCATGTGCAATGAGCAGTTCTTC | CASSQAGLAGDTMCNEQFF
NA | TRBD2 | TRBJ2-4 | TRBV12-3/TRBV12-4 | TGTGCCAGCAGTTATATAGCGGGGGGGAACATTCAGTACTTC | CASSYIAGGNIQYF
NA | NA | TRBJ2-7 | TRBV14 | TGTGCCAGCAGCCAAGGGCCTAGCTGGCACGAGCAGTACTTC | CASSQGPSWHEQYF
NA | NA | TRBJ2-2 | TRBV21-1 | TGTGCCAGCAGCGATTGGTGTGGGACAGGGAACACCGGGGAGCTGTTTTTT | CASSDWCGTGNTGELFF
NA | NA | TRBJ1-5 | TRBV9 | TGTGCCAGCAGCGTAGATGGCCACTCGGTTCAGCCCCAGCATTTT | CASSVDGHSVQPQHF
few | NA | TRBJ2-1 | TRBV6-1 | TGTGCCAGCGGGACTTCCGGAATGTACAATGAGCAGTTCTTC | CASGTSGMYNEQFF
few | TRBD2 | TRBJ2-1 | TRBV12-3/TRBV12-4 | TGTGCCAGCACCCAAGAACTAGCGGGCACCTACAATGAGCAGTTCTTC | CASTQELAGTYNEQFF
NA | NA | TRBJ2-1 | TRBV6-2/TRBV6-3 | TGTGCCAGCAGATCCCTTGATTCGAGCTCCTACAATGAGCAGTTCTTC | CASRSLDSSSYNEQFF
few | NA | TRBJ1-1 | TRBV12-3/TRBV12-4 | TGTGCCAGCATGGGGGGTCCCACTGAAGCTTTCTTT | CASMGGPTEAFF
NA | TRBD2 | TRBJ2-3 | TRBV9 | TGTGCCAGCAGCCTATATGGACTAGCGGGAGGAGGTACAGATACGCAGTATTTT | CASSLYGLAGGGTDTQYF
NA | NA | TRBJ2-7 | TRBV6-6 | TGTGCCAGCAGTTACGTGGGCGGGGCCTCCTACGAGCAGTACTTC | CASSYVGGASYEQYF
few | TRBD2 | TRBJ2-1 | TRBV12-3/TRBV12-4 | TGTGCCAGCAGCCACGGGACTAGCGGGAGGGCCACTGAGCAGTTCTTC | CASSHGTSGRATEQFF
NA | NA | TRBJ2-7 | TRBV11-2 | TGTGCCAGCAGCTCGCTCTTTACCTACGAGCAGTACTTC | CASSSLFTYEQYF